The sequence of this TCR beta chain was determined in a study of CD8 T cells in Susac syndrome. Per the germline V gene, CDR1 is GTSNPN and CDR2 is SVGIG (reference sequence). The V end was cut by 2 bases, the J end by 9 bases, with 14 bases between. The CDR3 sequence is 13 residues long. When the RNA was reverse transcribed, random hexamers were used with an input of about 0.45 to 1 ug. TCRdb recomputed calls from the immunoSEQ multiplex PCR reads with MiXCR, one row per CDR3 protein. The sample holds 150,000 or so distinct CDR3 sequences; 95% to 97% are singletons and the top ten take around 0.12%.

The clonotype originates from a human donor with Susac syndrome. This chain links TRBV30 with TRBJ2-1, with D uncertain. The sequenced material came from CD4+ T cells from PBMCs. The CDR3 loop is CAWSSSWRPEQFF. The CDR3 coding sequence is TGTGCCTGGAGTTCCAGCTGGAGACCTGAGCAGTTCTTC.